One and the same sample provided the 9 T cell receptor beta chains below, sequenced in a study of cytotoxic CD8 clonotypes in ibrutinib-treated CLL. Clones were read by immunoSEQ multiplex PCR, and TCRdb kept only the in-frame ones, dropping some. The sample consists of about 29,000 clones, around three fifths of them appearing once. The input for sequencing was PBMCs, taken before ibrutinib treatment. The receptor source for this set is a human donor with chronic lymphocytic leukemia.

The chain carries TRBV13 and TRBJ2-7; 7 bases align to TRBD2. Germline values: CDR1 PRHDT, CDR2 FYEKMQ (reference sequence). The CDR3 consists of 14 residues. The ends lost 5 bases at V and 5 bases at J; junction bases unmatched: 9. Written as DNA, the CDR3 is TGTGCCAGCAGCCGTGGCGGGGGAGTGGACGAGCAGTACTTC. It translates to CASSRGGGVDEQYF.

This clone has only one observation. The chain couples TRBV19 to TRBJ1-1; TRBD1 matches at 7 bases. The trim removed 7 bases at V and 0 bases at J, leaving 11 bases unmatched. CDR3 length: 16 residues. Germline V lookup: CDR1 LNHDA, CDR2 SQIVND (reference sequence). The CDR3 sequence is CASTLQPTGLNTEAFF. CDR3 in DNA: TGTGCCAGTACCCTCCAGCCGACAGGGCTGAACACTGAAGCTTTCTTT. The entire variable domain, with the rest obtained from reference TRBV19 and TRBJ1-1, is as follows: DGGITQSPKYLFRKEGQNVTLSCEQNLNHDAMYWYRQDPGQGLRLIYYSQIVNDFQKGDIAEGYSVSREKKESFPLTVTSAQKNPTAFYLCASTLQPTGLNTEAFFGQGTRLTVV.

This CDR3 is CASSRDSGVGETQYF. The CDR3 DNA sequence: TGCGCCAGCAGTCGGGACTCCGGGGTAGGTGAGACCCAGTACTTC. The V call is TRBV5-1, the J call TRBJ2-5; D may be TRBD2 (6 bases). The ends were cut back, 5 bases at V and 5 bases at J, with 19 bases in the middle. This CDR3 has 15 amino acids. The germline V gene has CDR1 SGHRS and CDR2 YFSETQ.

This clone was found a few times. The J gene is TRBJ1-1, the V gene TRBV5-4; D unclear. This CDR3 contains 13 residues. The V gene lost 5 bases and the J gene lost 1 base, with 9 bases spanning the gap. Germline CDR1 is SGHNT and CDR2 is YYREEE (reference sequence). CDR3 region: CASRSRQNTEAFF. The CDR3 DNA sequence: TGTGCCAGCAGATCCAGGCAGAACACTGAAGCTTTCTTT.

This clone has a handful of counts. The chain recombines TRBV7-9 with TRBJ1-1; 8 nucleotides agree with TRBD1. The junction had 6 bases not matched to a gene; V was cut back by 0 bases and J by 6 bases. The CDR3 has 15 amino acids. CDR1 is SEHNR and CDR2 is FQNEAQ in the germline V gene (reference sequence). The CDR3 DNA reads as TGTGCCAGCAGCTTAGCGGACAGGGTGGTAGCTGAAGCTTTCTTT. It codes for CASSLADRVVAEAFF.

Only one count was recorded for this clone. This chain uses TRBV27 with TRBJ1-5, with D perhaps matching TRBD1 (6 bases). The CDR3 covers 14 residues. From germline, CDR1 is MNHEY and CDR2 SMNVEV (reference sequence). The ends were cut back, 5 bases at V and 3 bases at J, with 11 bases in the middle. CDR3 amino acids: CASSPQGYNQPQHF. DNA for the CDR3: TGTGCCAGCAGTCCCCAGGGGTACAATCAGCCCCAGCATTTT.

The chain couples TRBV6-1 to TRBJ2-1; TRBD1 aligns across 7 bases. The germline gives CDR1 MNHNS, CDR2 SASEGT. With 10 bases clipped from V and 9 bases from J, the junction kept 15 bases outside the gene matches. The CDR3 is 14 amino acids. CDR3 in DNA: TGTGCCATCAATCAGGGGGTAGAAGTTGGTGAGCAGTTCTTC. Protein sequence: CAINQGVEVGEQFF.

The V gene is TRBV28, the J gene TRBJ2-2; 9 bases are a match to TRBD2. This CDR3 is 17 amino acids long. The V segment lost 3 bases and the J segment 4 bases; nucleotides outside the gene matches: 9. Germline assignment: CDR1 MDHEN and CDR2 SYDVKM. CDR3 DNA: TGTGCCAGCAGTTTGCGTCCTAGTAGCGGGAGCACCGGGGAGCTGTTTTTT. Translation gives CASSLRPSSGSTGELFF.

J is TRBJ2-4 and V is TRBV19; D not certain. Trimming removed 3 bases from V and 1 base from J, with 22 bases in between. Germline CDR1 reads LNHDA; CDR2 reads SQIVND (reference sequence). This CDR3 region has 19 residues. The CDR3 coding sequence is TGTGCCAGTAGTATGGGTGTTGGGCAGACGAATCATGCCAAAAACATTCAGTACTTC. Translation gives CASSMGVGQTNHAKNIQYF.